This T cell receptor beta chain is drawn from a study of blood T cell repertoires in COVID-19. Authors' processing steps: The authors estimated nucleated cell counts from reference gene primer amplification. TCRdb's table, derived via immunoSEQ multiplex PCR, lists solely in-frame clones and lacks some. For V, J and clone size, that table is used; D and trimming come from the DNA. This sample has about 60,000 clones, with almost 90% found just once. Trimming removed 4 bases from V and 0 bases from J, with 2 bases in between. Looked up from germline, CDR1 is MNHEY and CDR2 is SVGAGI. The CDR3 is 12 residues long.

The V and J genes are TRBV6-5 and TRBJ2-3; D gene uncertain. This receptor was identified in a man in his sixties with active COVID-19. The material sequenced was peripheral blood. This chain's CDR3 is CASSLSTDTQYF. The CDR3 DNA reads TGTGCCAGCAGTTTAAGCACAGATACGCAGTATTTT.